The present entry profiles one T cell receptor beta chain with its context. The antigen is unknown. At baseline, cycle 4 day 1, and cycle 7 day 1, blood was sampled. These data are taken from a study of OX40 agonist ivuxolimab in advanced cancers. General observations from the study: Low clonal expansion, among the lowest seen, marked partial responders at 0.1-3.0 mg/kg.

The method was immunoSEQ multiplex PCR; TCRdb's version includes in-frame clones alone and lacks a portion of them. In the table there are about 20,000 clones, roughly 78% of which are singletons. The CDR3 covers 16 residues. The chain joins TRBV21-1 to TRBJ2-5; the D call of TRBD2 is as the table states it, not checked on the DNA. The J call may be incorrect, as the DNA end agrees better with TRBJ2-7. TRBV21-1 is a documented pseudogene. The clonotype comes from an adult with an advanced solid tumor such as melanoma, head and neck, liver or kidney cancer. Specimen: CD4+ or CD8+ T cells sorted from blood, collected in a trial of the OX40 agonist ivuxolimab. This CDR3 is CASSEGGTATGDEQYF. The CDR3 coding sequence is TGTGCCAGCAGCGAGGGCGGAACAGCGACGGGGGACGAGCAGTACTTC.